Listed here are 7 T cell receptor beta chains from one sample, sequenced in a study of T-cell memory formation after mild COVID-19. One entry per CDR3 protein, called by TCRdb with MiXCR from the 5' RACE reads. The data contain 300,000 to 350,000 distinct CDR3 sequences, just under 20% of them singletons. Sequencing was performed on PBMCs or a T cell subset sorted from them (not recorded which). Receptors were obtained from a man younger than 35 who had mild COVID-19 (a few samples of this study predate the infection). Cell type and time point are not known.

The V and J genes are TRBV6-5 and TRBJ1-4, with a tentative D call TRBD1 (5 bases). The CDR3 is 14 amino acids. Germline lookup yields CDR1 MNHEY and CDR2 SVGAGI. The V and J ends lost 5 bases and 5 bases respectively, with 12 bases between them. The CDR3 reads CASSRDGKNEKLFF. CDR3 DNA sequence: TGTGCCAGCAGTCGGGACGGGAAAAATGAAAAACTGTTTTTT.

The chain recombines TRBV18 with TRBJ2-3; 8 bases align to TRBD2. This CDR3 has 18 amino acids. Germline V gene sequence: CDR1 KGHSH, CDR2 LQKENI. The junction had 11 bases not matched to a gene; V was cut back by 3 bases and J by 0 bases. The chain's CDR3 is CASSPYSGSGASTDTQYF. Here the CDR3 DNA reads TGTGCCAGCTCACCCTACTCGGGTAGCGGGGCAAGCACAGATACGCAGTATTTT.

The chain has TRBV25-1 and TRBJ2-3, with a tentative D call TRBD2 (7 bases). This CDR3 comprises 14 residues. The germline V gene has CDR1 MGHDK and CDR2 SYGVNS. V was trimmed by 4 bases and J by 2 bases, leaving 10 bases between them. CDR3 coding DNA: TGTGCCAGCAGTGGGGGGGGGCACACAGATACGCAGTATTTT. Protein: CASSGGGHTDTQYF.

The chain employs TRBV7-9 and TRBJ1-2, with TRBD1 matching over 8 bases. V shed 1 base, J shed 4 bases, and the junction held 5 bases outside the gene matches. Germline loops: CDR1 SEHNR, CDR2 FQNEAQ (reference sequence). CDR3 length equals 15 residues. The CDR3 is CASSLGAGGTYGYTF. The CDR3 region has the DNA TGTGCCAGCAGCTTAGGTGCAGGGGGCACCTATGGCTACACCTTC.

The chain joins TRBV5-5 to TRBJ2-1, with D tentatively TRBD2 (7 bases). The CDR3 extends over 11 amino acids. Trimming cost V 4 bases and J 15 bases, with 14 bases left between them. Germline V gene lookup returns CDR1 SGHKS and CDR2 YYEKEE (reference sequence). The CDR3 coding sequence is TGTGCCAGCAGCGGAGGCGGGGGCGGGTTCTTC. As protein: CASSGGGGGFF.

This chain connects TRBV20-1 to TRBJ2-3; D possibly matches TRBD1 or TRBD2 (6 bases each). Germline-derived CDR1 and CDR2 are DFQATT and SNEGSKA (reference sequence). Trimming stripped 5 bases from V and 1 base from J, with 10 bases between. The CDR3 is made up of 13 amino acids. The CDR3 DNA follows: TGCAGTGCTCTGGGGGGCCGCACAGATACGCAGTATTTT. Translation: CSALGGRTDTQYF.

This clonotype turned up a few times. This sequence joins TRBV7-9 and TRBJ2-1; D may be TRBD2 (6 bases). In germline, CDR1 is SEHNR, CDR2 FQNEAQ (reference sequence). Between the trimmed V and J ends, which lost 5 bases and 0 bases, there was a span of 11 bases. The CDR3 is made up of 15 amino acids. The CDR3 DNA sequence: TGTGCCAGCAGCAGGGAGGAGAGCTCCTACAATGAGCAGTTCTTC. Protein: CASSREESSYNEQFF.